At least ten counts were recorded for the clone carrying this T cell receptor beta chain. Its cognate antigen is unknown. This sample was taken from a study of metastatic and nonmetastatic thyroid tumors. Study-level background: Comparative analysis of repertoires was undertaken across blood and tumor or nodule tissue obtained from malignant and benign thyroid patients. Study-level points and caveats: Reportedly, malignant thyroid tumors had significantly higher TCR beta diversity than benign nodules, in blood and tumor.

Per the study methods: It was from CDR3 differences across clinicopathological groups that a distant-metastasis classifier for papillary thyroid cancer was built. With MiXCR, TCRdb called clones anew from the PCR reads. The V and J calls, along with clone size, are taken from TCRdb and not from the paper's own processing. Of about 20,000 clones in the sample, more than 15% are singletons; the top ten hold over 9.5%. Patients underwent thyroid surgery, and none had received any treatment before it. The sequence was collected from a female donor with papillary thyroid cancer or a benign thyroid nodule (not recorded which). Some clones in this sample may be carry-over from other donors' samples. Sequenced sample: tumor tissue.

CDR3 amino acids: CSVASGLHSYEQYF. The CDR3 coding sequence is TGCAGCGTTGCGTCAGGGCTACACTCCTACGAGCAGTACTTC. The chain is built from TRBV29-1 and TRBJ2-7; a possible D gene is TRBD1 (5 bases). Germline V gene lookup returns CDR1 SQVTM and CDR2 ANQGSEA. CDR3 length equals 14 residues. V was cut by 4 bases and J by 0 bases, with 13 bases left in between.